The rows below give T cell receptor beta chains drawn from one sample of a study of cytomegalovirus exposure and HLA in healthy donors. Some clones are missing from TCRdb's copy, which holds only in-frame ones; the method was immunoSEQ multiplex PCR. The data contain 150,000 to 200,000 clones, 75% of them seen just once; the ten biggest clones take up about 2.3%. The sequencing input was PBMCs. All receptors derive from a female donor in good health and CMV-seronegative. The CDR3 runs from the conserved cysteine through the conserved F or W. A D gene is named only where the DNA matches it firmly. Some rows have no size entry. The others give once, few or many, or a class for an expanded clone.

j_call v_call clone_size d_call cdr3_aa cdr3_nt
TRBJ1-2 TRBV5-6 few TRBD1 CASSPWGTDGYTF TGTGCCAGCAGCCCGTGGGGGACAGATGGCTACACCTTC
TRBJ2-7 TRBV2 NA NA CASGGGPEQYF TGTGCCAGCGGGGGGGGCCCCGAGCAGTACTTC
TRBJ2-7 TRBV4-2 NA TRBD1 CASSPRQGPYEQYF TGTGCCAGCAGCCCTCGACAGGGGCCCTACGAGCAGTACTTC
TRBJ2-7 TRBV5-6 NA NA CASSEVSDREQYF TGTGCCAGCAGCGAGGTTTCAGATCGCGAGCAGTACTTC
TRBJ2-2 TRBV7-2 NA TRBD2 CASSLALAPGLAEFTGELFF TGTGCCAGCAGCTTAGCCCTAGCTCCGGGACTAGCGGAGTTCACCGGGGAGCTGTTTTTT
TRBJ1-2 TRBV9 NA NA CASSAGGEGVWGYTF TGTGCCAGCAGCGCTGGAGGGGAGGGTGTCTGGGGCTACACCTTC
TRBJ2-2 TRBV10-3 NA TRBD1 CAISEPGQANTGELFF TGTGCCATCAGTGAACCGGGACAGGCGAACACCGGGGAGCTGTTTTTT
TRBJ2-1 TRBV30 NA TRBD1 CAWSRDRDYEQFF TGTGCCTGGAGCCGGGACAGGGACTATGAGCAGTTCTTC
TRBJ1-2 TRBV28 NA TRBD1 CASSQDRVNYGYTF TGTGCCAGCAGCCAGGACAGGGTGAACTATGGCTACACCTTC
TRBJ1-6 TRBV4-3 once TRBD1 CASSQDPGDSSYNSPLHF TGCGCCAGCAGCCAAGATCCCGGGGACAGCTCCTATAATTCACCCCTCCACTTT
TRBJ1-3 TRBV7-8 NA NA CASSLVPGLSGNTIYF TGTGCCAGCAGCTTAGTGCCGGGACTATCTGGAAACACCATATATTTT
TRBJ1-1 TRBV9 once TRBD1 CASSSTQGAATEAFF TGTGCCAGCAGCTCTACGCAGGGGGCGGCCACTGAAGCTTTCTTT
TRBJ1-1 TRBV5-1 NA TRBD1 CASSHRPPGQHRMNTEAFF TGCGCCAGCAGCCACCGACCCCCGGGACAGCATAGAATGAACACTGAAGCTTTCTTT
TRBJ1-2 TRBV7-9 NA NA CASSLEARIGGYTF TGTGCCAGCAGCTTGGAGGCGAGGATAGGTGGCTACACCTTC
TRBJ1-5 TRBV19 NA NA CASSPLRRAVNQPQHF TGTGCCAGTAGTCCTCTCAGGAGGGCAGTTAATCAGCCCCAGCATTTT
TRBJ2-4 TRBV28 NA NA CASSFAGTGRNIQYF TGTGCCAGCAGTTTCGCGGGCACAGGGAGAAACATTCAGTACTTC
TRBJ2-1 TRBV9 NA TRBD2 CASSGTGGGNEQFF TGTGCCAGCAGCGGGACTGGCGGGGGCAATGAGCAGTTCTTC
TRBJ2-5 TRBV2 NA TRBD2 CAGQPGLGIGSETQYF TGTGCCGGACAGCCGGGACTAGGGATTGGTTCGGAGACCCAGTACTTC
TRBJ2-1 TRBV9 NA NA CASSPNAGSSYNEQFF TGTGCCAGCAGCCCAAATGCGGGGAGCTCCTACAATGAGCAGTTCTTC
TRBJ1-1 TRBV15 NA NA CATSRIRENTEAFF TGTGCCACCAGCAGAATCCGCGAAAACACTGAAGCTTTCTTT
TRBJ2-1 TRBV11-2 NA NA CASSPTGEFINEQFF TGTGCCAGCAGCCCCACCGGGGAGTTTATCAATGAGCAGTTCTTC
TRBJ1-1 TRBV4-3 NA NA CASSQGPEMNTEAFF TGCGCCAGCAGCCAAGGTCCGGAGATGAACACTGAAGCTTTCTTT
TRBJ2-3 TRBV4-1 NA NA CASSQGAKVGRAGDTQCF TGCGCCAGCAGCCAAGGGGCGAAGGTGGGCAGGGCCGGAGATACGCAGTGTTTT
TRBJ2-5 TRBV7-2 NA TRBD2 CASSRRGLAGPPEQYF TGTGCCAGCAGCCGCCGAGGATTAGCGGGCCCTCCGGAGCAGTACTTC
TRBJ2-1 TRBV6-6 NA NA CAAYPVVGGRNEQFF TGTGCCGCATACCCGGTTGTGGGGGGGCGGAATGAGCAGTTCTTC
TRBJ2-7 TRBV2 NA NA CASSEEGLATGIKGYEQYF TGTGCCAGCAGTGAAGAAGGGCTAGCGACGGGCATTAAGGGCTACGAGCAGTACTTC
TRBJ2-7 TRBV15 NA TRBD1 CATSRTGTGAHEQYF TGTGCCACCAGCAGAACCGGGACAGGGGCCCACGAGCAGTACTTC
TRBJ2-1 TRBV4-1 NA TRBD2 CASSPGTSGSQFF TGCGCCAGCAGCCCCGGGACTAGCGGGTCTCAGTTCTTC
TRBJ2-5 TRBV19 NA TRBD2 CASSPGARTSGSGETQYF TGTGCCAGTAGTCCAGGGGCGAGGACTAGCGGGAGTGGAGAGACCCAGTACTTC
TRBJ2-3 TRBV7-9 NA NA CATNGRSTDTQYF TGTGCCACCAATGGGAGGAGCACAGATACGCAGTATTTT
TRBJ1-1 TRBV7-3 NA NA CASSRTEGTEAFF TGTGCCAGCAGCAGGACAGAGGGCACTGAAGCTTTCTTT
TRBJ1-1 TRBV30 NA TRBD1 CAWSAGQVSEAFF TGTGCCTGGAGTGCGGGACAGGTCTCTGAAGCTTTCTTT
TRBJ1-2 TRBV6-5 NA NA CASRAIQVPYGYTF TGTGCCAGCAGGGCAATACAGGTCCCCTATGGCTACACCTTC
TRBJ2-2 TRBV19 NA TRBD2 CASSISGTGAGELFF TGTGCCAGTAGTATTAGCGGGACCGGGGCCGGGGAGCTGTTTTTT
TRBJ2-7 TRBV28 NA NA CASSLSRDSSYEQYF TGTGCCAGCAGTTTAAGTCGGGATAGCTCCTACGAGCAGTACTTC
TRBJ1-1 TRBV28 NA TRBD1 CASRSPGTGNRNTEAFF TGTGCCAGCAGATCCCCCGGGACAGGGAACAGGAACACTGAAGCTTTCTTT
TRBJ1-1 TRBV19 NA NA CASSIPLGQGNTEAFF TGTGCCAGTAGTATACCCCTTGGGCAGGGTAACACTGAAGCTTTCTTT
TRBJ1-2 TRBV5-6 few NA CASSSSGHPRGNYGYTF TGTGCCAGCAGCTCCTCTGGCCACCCACGCGGAAACTATGGCTACACCTTC
TRBJ2-1 TRBV5-1 NA TRBD2 CASSWTSGVPYNEQFF TGCGCCAGCAGCTGGACTAGCGGGGTCCCGTACAATGAGCAGTTCTTC
TRBJ2-1 TRBV5-5 NA NA CASSLNPSGVNEQFF TGTGCCAGCAGCTTGAATCCGTCGGGAGTCAATGAGCAGTTCTTC
TRBJ1-4 TRBV7-2 NA NA CASSQTPVNEKLFF TGTGCCAGCAGCCAGACACCCGTTAATGAAAAACTGTTTTTT
TRBJ2-7 TRBV18 once NA CASSPRLLRAESSYEQYF TGTGCCAGCTCACCACGTCTACTCAGGGCGGAGAGCTCCTACGAGCAGTACTTC
TRBJ1-4 TRBV7-8 NA TRBD1 CASSSWTGEGEKLFF TGTGCCAGCAGCTCCTGGACAGGGGAAGGTGAAAAACTGTTTTTT
TRBJ2-1 TRBV30 NA TRBD2 CAWIPGLASNEQFF TGTGCCTGGATTCCGGGACTAGCTTCCAATGAGCAGTTCTTC